Listed below are T cell receptor beta chains from one sample, sequenced in a study of metastatic and nonmetastatic thyroid tumors. Via MiXCR, TCRdb re-called the PCR reads. In the table there are tens of thousands of clones, over 9.5% of which are singletons. Specimen: blood. Receptors originate from a female donor with papillary thyroid cancer or a benign thyroid nodule (not recorded which). Some clones in this sample may be carry-over from other donors' samples. The conserved cysteine and the conserved F or W are not part of the CDR3 here. A D gene is named only where the DNA matches it firmly. Only part of the rows carry a size: once, few, many, or a class if the clone is expanded.

d_gene,j_gene,v_gene,abundance,CDR3aa
NA,TRBJ2-7,TRBV10-2,medium-sized,ASSIGGLAYEQY
TRBD2,TRBJ2-4,TRBV9,once,ASSSRTSVVKNIQY
NA,TRBJ1-4,TRBV7-9,many,ASSLTSRGQGEKLF
NA,TRBJ1-1,TRBV27,many,ASSATGFGTEAF
NA,TRBJ2-7,TRBV6-1,medium-sized,ASSDSGPPIYEQY
NA,TRBJ2-4,TRBV4-1,many,ASSQETTTDIQY
TRBD2,TRBJ2-1,TRBV4-3,many,ASSQDSIAGGRF
NA,TRBJ1-2,TRBV9,many,ASRKQGLNYGYT
NA,TRBJ1-3,TRBV6-5,NA,ASSSRTLTGNTIY
TRBD1,TRBJ2-2,TRBV6-5,few,ASSSGTDTGELF
NA,TRBJ1-6,TRBV4-1,many,ASSQDPQGPPLH
TRBD2,TRBJ2-7,TRBV4-2,NA,ATLRTGEGKEGTYEQY
TRBD1,TRBJ1-2,TRBV7-9,many,ASSGQGSIYGYT
TRBD1,TRBJ1-2,TRBV27,few,AISPRQGGIGVYT
NA,TRBJ1-2,TRBV27,NA,ASSFAGTPNYFYT
NA,TRBJ1-2,TRBV6-1,NA,ASSDLPNYYGYT
TRBD1,TRBJ2-7,TRBV12-3/TRBV12-4,medium-sized,ASSRAGGYEQY
TRBD1,TRBJ2-6,TRBV7-9,many,ASSRTDRVSGANVLT
NA,TRBJ1-3,TRBV5-1,many,ASSLKGGRTGNTIY
NA,TRBJ1-2,TRBV12-3/TRBV12-4,medium-sized,ASSFGVGFYGYT
NA,TRBJ1-1,TRBV7-9,many,ASSLRANTEAF
NA,TRBJ1-5,TRBV7-2,NA,ASSFGTAAHPQH
TRBD2,TRBJ2-7,TRBV20-1,many,SAREPSGRVWEQY
NA,TRBJ1-2,TRBV19,NA,ASSITRIAGPGYT
TRBD1,TRBJ2-1,TRBV6-1,many,ASTPGTGNNEQF
NA,TRBJ2-7,TRBV6-5,NA,VSSYMAHGNREQY